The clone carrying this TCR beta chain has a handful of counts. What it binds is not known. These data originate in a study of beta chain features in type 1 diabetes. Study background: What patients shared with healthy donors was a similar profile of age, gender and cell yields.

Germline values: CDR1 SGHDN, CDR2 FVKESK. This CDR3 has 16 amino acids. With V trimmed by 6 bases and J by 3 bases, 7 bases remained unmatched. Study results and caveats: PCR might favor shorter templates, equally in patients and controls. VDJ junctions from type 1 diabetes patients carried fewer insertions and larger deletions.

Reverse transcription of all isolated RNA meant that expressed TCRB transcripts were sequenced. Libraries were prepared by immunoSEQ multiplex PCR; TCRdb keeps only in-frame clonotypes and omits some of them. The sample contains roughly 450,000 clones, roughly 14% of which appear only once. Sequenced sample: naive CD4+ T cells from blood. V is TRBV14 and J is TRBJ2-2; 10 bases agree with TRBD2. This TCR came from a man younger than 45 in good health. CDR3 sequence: CASRRTSGRDTGELFF. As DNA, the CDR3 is TGTGCCAGCAGACGGACTAGCGGACGAGACACCGGGGAGCTGTTTTTT.